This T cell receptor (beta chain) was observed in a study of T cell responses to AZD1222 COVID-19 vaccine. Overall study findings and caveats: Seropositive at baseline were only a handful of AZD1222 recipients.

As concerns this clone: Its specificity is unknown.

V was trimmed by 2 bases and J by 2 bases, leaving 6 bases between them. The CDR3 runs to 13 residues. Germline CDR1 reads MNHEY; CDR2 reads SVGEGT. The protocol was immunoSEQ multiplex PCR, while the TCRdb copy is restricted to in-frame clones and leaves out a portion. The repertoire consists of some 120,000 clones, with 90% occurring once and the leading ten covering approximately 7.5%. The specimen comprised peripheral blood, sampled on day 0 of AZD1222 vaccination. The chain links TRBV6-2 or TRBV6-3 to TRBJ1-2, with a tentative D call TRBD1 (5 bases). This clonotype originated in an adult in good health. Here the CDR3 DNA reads TGTGCCAGCAGTTACGACAGAAACTATGGCTACACCTTC. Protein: CASSYDRNYGYTF.